The T cell receptor beta chain described here comes from a study of blood T cell repertoires in COVID-19. As for the study in general: Sample material is recorded as cDNA or gDNA derived from T cells, B-cell-depleted T cells, or PBMCs.

The method was immunoSEQ multiplex PCR; TCRdb's version includes in-frame clones alone and lacks a portion of them. The sample lists 150,000 to 200,000 clones, around 84% occurring once. With V trimmed by 4 bases and J by 6 bases, 1 base remained unmatched. The germline V gene has CDR1 MDHEN and CDR2 SYDVKM. This CDR3 spans 13 amino acids. This sequence was found in an elderly woman with acute or convalescent COVID-19. The gene calls are TRBV28 and TRBJ2-4, with 9 bases that match TRBD1. Sequenced sample: peripheral blood. CDR3 sequence reads: CASSSDRGNIQYF. CDR3 nucleotides: TGTGCCAGCAGTTCGGACAGGGGAAACATTCAGTACTTC.